This TCR beta chain originates from a study of T cells in Graves' hyperthyroidism and ophthalmopathy (dated by TCRdb to the late 2010s). The study in broad terms: Peripheral blood was collected at initial diagnosis, before any treatment. To identify distinguishing TCR V-J signatures, a discovery cohort of some 99 patients was used, comprising some 45 with Graves' ophthalmopathy and 57 with stable Graves' hyperthyroidism. Prospective prediction of ophthalmopathy was tested in an independent validation cohort consisting of some 20 hyperthyroidism patients and 15 to 17 patients who later progressed to ophthalmopathy. For training and testing, the 80 to 100 patients in the discovery cohort were randomly divided in a 7:3 ratio. Thyroid tissue and blood T-cell repertoires from six Graves' hyperthyroidism patients were also compared in the study. Following sampling, methimazole starting at 30 mg daily was given to hyperthyroidism patients, and high-dose intravenous methylprednisolone was given to ophthalmopathy patients. TCR Vbeta CDR3 sequencing of 120 to 150 peripheral blood samples (fewer than 45 ophthalmopathy, 75 to 80 hyperthyroidism and about 17 progressor patients) is reported in the paper.

The TCR beta CDR3 regions were amplified from the RNA transcripts. For the first round of RT-PCR on the TCR CDR3, the HTBI primer set was used together with the Qiagen OneStep RT-PCR kit. Libraries were constructed in a second round of multiplex PCR, after which size selection and purification were carried out. Paired-end sequencing of the libraries was performed with 100 bp reads on an Illumina HiSeq2000. The original pipeline was this. Raw data were processed with SOAPnuke, discarding reads with adapters, uncalled bases, mean Phred below 15, or no exact constant-primer or identifier match. High-quality paired reads were merged with COPE v1.2.5, and unique nucleotide sequences were defined as clonotypes. Clonotypes were aligned to IMGT TRBV, TRBD and TRBJ reference segments using MiTCR v1.1. The analysis was restricted to V-J combinations with a frequency above 0.0001, which together covered approximately 99% of the repertoires. A TCS score was defined as the ratio between F50 (clonal expansion) and ExV (chaos), using BLOSUM62-based TCRdist between CDR3 peptides within each V-J. Welch's t-statistics and random forest reduced 450 to 600 V-J features to under 15, which were used in a naive Bayes classifier (R e1071). The Morisita-Horn index was used to measure how similar the thyroid and blood repertoires were. The public reads were reprocessed in TCRdb via fastp at Q25 and MiXCR, keeping in-frame beta chains. All rows with the same CDR3 protein become a single entry with the most common DNA and genes. These V and J calls are TCRdb output, not the study's own analysis. The sample has around 700,000 distinct CDR3 sequences on record, about a third of them singletons. The ten largest clones take up around 29% of the sample.

This clonotype has at least ten counts. Its antigen is currently not known. Qualities for individual bases were not recorded, and no much larger clone is one base off. A patient counted as having stable Graves' hyperthyroidism if no progression to ophthalmopathy occurred over 18 months of follow-up. Hyperthyroidism patients were newly diagnosed, had a disease duration of under 2 months, and were aged 18 to 65 years. The study excluded patients with uncontrolled infections, other autoimmune diseases, pregnancy or lactation. Diagnoses were based on clinical symptoms, serum thyroxine and TRAb, thyroid ultrasound and orbital computed tomography. PBMCs were separated from under 11 ml of fresh peripheral blood using Ficoll-Paque density gradient centrifugation. Total RNA was extracted with Trizol reagent, and quality was checked on an Agilent 2100 Bioanalyzer. What the work shows at the level of the full study, not this receptor alone: No statistical method was used to set the sample size in advance, and investigators knew the group allocation. In validation, progression to ophthalmopathy was predicted by the model with nearly 71% sensitivity and 72% to 85% specificity, a median of about 6.8 months before onset. Ophthalmopathy was separated from stable hyperthyroidism by a 13 V-J signature model, with approximately 89% sensitivity and approximately 81% specificity obtained in cross-validation and 80%/75% obtained in testing. Most expanded thyroid clonotypes (frequency above 0.001) were also detected in blood, a finding suggesting that blood repertoires may reflect thyroid immune responses.

Sequences DFQATT (CDR1) and SNEGSKA (CDR2) are obtained from the germline V gene (reference sequence). The germline ends are 6 bases apart after V is trimmed by 5 bases and J by 2 bases. Including cysteine and phenylalanine, the CDR3 has 12 amino acids. Only the CDR3 DNA is retained, 36 bases long and in frame from the first base. Sequencing was performed on blood. Recombination linked TRBV20-1 to TRBJ2-2; the D gene is unclear. The receptor was isolated from a woman between 35 and 50 years old with Graves' hyperthyroidism. The nucleotide sequence is TGCAGTGCTGGGGTCAACACCGGGGAGCTGTTTTTT. This translates into CSAGVNTGELFF.